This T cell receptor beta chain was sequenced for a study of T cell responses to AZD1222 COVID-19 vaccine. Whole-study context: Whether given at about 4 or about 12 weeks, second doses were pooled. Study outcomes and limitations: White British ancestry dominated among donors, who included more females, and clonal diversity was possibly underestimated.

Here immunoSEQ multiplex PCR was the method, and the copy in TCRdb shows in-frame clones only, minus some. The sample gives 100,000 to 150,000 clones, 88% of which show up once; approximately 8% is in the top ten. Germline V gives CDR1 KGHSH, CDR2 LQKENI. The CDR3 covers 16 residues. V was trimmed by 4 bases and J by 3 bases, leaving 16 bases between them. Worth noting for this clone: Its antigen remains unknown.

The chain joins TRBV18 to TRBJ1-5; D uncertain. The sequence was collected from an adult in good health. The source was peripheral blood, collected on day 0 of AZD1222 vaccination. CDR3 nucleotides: TGTGCCAGCTCACTAGAGGGTGGTAGGGACAATCAGCCCCAGCATTTT. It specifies CASSLEGGRDNQPQHF.